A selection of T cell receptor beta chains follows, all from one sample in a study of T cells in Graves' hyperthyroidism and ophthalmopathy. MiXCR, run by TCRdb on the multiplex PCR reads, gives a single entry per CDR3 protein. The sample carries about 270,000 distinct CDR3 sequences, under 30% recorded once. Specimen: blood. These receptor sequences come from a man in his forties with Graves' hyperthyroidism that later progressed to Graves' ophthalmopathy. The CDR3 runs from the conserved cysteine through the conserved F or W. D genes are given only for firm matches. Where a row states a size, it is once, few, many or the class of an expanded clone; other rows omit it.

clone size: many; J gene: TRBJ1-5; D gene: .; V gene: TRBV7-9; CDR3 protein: CASSQETGNQPQHF; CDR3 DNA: TGTGCCAGCAGCCAAGAGACAGGCAATCAGCCCCAGCATTTT
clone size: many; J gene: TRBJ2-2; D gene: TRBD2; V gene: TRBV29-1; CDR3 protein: CSVEVNERTSGRRMKAGELFF; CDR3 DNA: TGCAGCGTTGAAGTTAATGAACGGACTAGCGGGAGAAGAATGAAAGCCGGGGAGCTGTTTTTT
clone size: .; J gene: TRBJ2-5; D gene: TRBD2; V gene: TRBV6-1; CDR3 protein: CASSELAGWKTQYF; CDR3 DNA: TGTGCCAGCAGTGAACTAGCGGGGTGGAAGACCCAGTACTTC
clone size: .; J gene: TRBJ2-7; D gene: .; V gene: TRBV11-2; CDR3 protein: CASSLLQTVSYEQYF; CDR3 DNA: TGTGCCAGCAGCCTTCTCCAGACGGTATCCTACGAGCAGTACTTC
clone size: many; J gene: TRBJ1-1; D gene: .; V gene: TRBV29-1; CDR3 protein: CSVEARSGTEAFF; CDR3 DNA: TGCAGCGTTGAGGCCAGGTCGGGCACTGAAGCTTTCTTT
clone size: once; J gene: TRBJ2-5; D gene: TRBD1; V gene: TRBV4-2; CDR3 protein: CATSQGARETQYF; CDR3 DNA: TGTGCCACTTCACAGGGGGCGAGGGAGACCCAGTACTTC
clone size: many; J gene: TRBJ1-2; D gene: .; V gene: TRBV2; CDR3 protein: CASSPGLSINYGYTF; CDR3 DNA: TGTGCCAGCAGTCCTGGACTGTCCATTAACTATGGCTACACCTTC
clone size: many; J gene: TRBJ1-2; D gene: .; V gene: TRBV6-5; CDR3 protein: CASGRDQPPYGYTF; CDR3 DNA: TGTGCCAGCGGGAGGGACCAACCCCCCTATGGCTACACCTTC
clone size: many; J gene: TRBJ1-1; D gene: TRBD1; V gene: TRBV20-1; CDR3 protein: CSATPGQPNTEAFF; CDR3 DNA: TGCAGTGCTACTCCGGGACAGCCGAACACTGAAGCTTTCTTT
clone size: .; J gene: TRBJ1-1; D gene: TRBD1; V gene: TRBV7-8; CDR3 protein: CASRVGTVNTEAFF; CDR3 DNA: TGTGCCAGCAGGGTCGGGACAGTGAACACTGAAGCTTTCTTT
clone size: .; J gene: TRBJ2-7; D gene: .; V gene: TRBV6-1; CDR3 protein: CASSESLRAYEQYF; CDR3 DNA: TGTGCCAGCAGTGAATCCTTGAGGGCCTACGAGCAGTACTTC
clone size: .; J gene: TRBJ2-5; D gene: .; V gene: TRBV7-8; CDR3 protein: CASSQAALGETQYF; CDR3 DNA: TGTGCCAGCAGCCAAGCCGCTTTGGGAGAGACCCAGTACTTC
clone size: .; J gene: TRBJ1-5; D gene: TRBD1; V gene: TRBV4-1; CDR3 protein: CASSLSDRGLNQPQHF; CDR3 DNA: TGCGCCAGCAGCCTGTCTGACAGGGGTCTCAATCAGCCCCAGCATTTT
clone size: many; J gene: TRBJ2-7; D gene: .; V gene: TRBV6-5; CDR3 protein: CASSYSLGSYEQYF; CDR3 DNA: TGTGCCAGCAGTTACTCTCTGGGATCCTACGAGCAGTACTTC
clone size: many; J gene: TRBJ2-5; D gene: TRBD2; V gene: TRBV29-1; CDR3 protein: CSVTSGKETQYF; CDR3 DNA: TGCAGCGTTACCAGCGGGAAGGAGACCCAGTACTTC
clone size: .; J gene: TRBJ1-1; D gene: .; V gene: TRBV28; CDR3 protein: CASSLSDQNTEAFF; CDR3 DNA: TGTGCCAGCAGTTTATCGGACCAGAACACTGAAGCTTTCTTT
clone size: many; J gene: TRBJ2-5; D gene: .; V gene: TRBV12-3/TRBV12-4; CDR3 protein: CASSLLPAPGGQETQYF; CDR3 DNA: TGTGCCAGCAGTTTACTGCCGGCCCCGGGTGGGCAAGAGACCCAGTACTTC
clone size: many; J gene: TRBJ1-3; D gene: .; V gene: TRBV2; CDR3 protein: CASRASAHSALGNTIYF; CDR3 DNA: TGTGCCAGCAGGGCATCTGCACACTCTGCTTTGGGAAACACCATATATTTT
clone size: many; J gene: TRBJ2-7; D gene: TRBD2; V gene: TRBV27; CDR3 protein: CASSLLLAGVEQYF; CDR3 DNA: TGTGCCAGCAGTTTACTCCTAGCGGGTGTGGAGCAGTACTTC
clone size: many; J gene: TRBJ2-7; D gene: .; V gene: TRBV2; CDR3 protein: CASRPIQISSYEQYF; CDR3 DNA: TGTGCCAGCAGACCTATTCAGATTAGCTCCTACGAGCAGTACTTC
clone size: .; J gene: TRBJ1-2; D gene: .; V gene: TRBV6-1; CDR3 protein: CASSDWPYGYTF; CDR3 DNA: TGTGCCAGCAGTGATTGGCCCTATGGCTACACCTTC
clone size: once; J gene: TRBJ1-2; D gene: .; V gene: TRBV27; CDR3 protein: CASSSGGIGYTF; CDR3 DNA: TGCGCCAGCAGTTCCGGGGGCATTGGCTACACCTTC
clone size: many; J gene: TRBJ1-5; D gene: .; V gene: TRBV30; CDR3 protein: CAWSVVGSANQPQHF; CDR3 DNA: TGTGCCTGGAGTGTAGTGGGCAGTGCCAATCAGCCCCAGCATTTT
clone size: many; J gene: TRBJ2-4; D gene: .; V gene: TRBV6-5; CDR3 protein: CATTRQTDAKNIQYF; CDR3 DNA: TGTGCCACCACGAGACAGACGGACGCCAAAAACATTCAGTACTTC
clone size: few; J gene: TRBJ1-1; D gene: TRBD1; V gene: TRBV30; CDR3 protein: CAWSVQGTGDTEAFF; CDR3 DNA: TGTGCCTGGAGTGTTCAGGGGACAGGAGACACTGAAGCTTTCTTT
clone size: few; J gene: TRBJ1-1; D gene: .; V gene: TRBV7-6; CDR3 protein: CASSLAWVNTEAFF; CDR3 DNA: TGTGCCAGCAGCTTAGCCTGGGTGAACACTGAAGCTTTCTTT
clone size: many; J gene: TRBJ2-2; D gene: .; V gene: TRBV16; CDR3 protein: CASRAAARQARTGELFF; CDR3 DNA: TGTGCCAGCAGAGCCGCAGCTAGGCAGGCACGCACCGGGGAGCTGTTTTTT
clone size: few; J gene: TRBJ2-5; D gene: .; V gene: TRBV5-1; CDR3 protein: CASSTFTSREETQYF; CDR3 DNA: TGCGCCAGCAGCACCTTTACTAGTCGCGAAGAGACCCAGTACTTC
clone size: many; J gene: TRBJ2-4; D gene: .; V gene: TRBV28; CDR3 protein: CASSPDLAKNIQYF; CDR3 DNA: TGTGCCAGCAGCCCAGACCTAGCCAAAAACATTCAGTACTTC
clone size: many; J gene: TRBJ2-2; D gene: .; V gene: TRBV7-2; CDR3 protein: CASSLARMSGTGELFF; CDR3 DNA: TGTGCCAGCAGCTTAGCCAGGATGTCCGGAACCGGGGAGCTGTTTTTT
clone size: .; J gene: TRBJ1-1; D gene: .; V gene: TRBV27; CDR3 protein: CASSLIPVTGMNTEAFF; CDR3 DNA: TGTGCCAGCAGTTTAATCCCCGTCACAGGGATGAACACTGAAGCTTTCTTT
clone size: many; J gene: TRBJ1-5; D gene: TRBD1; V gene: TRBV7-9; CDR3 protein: CASRPGGFQDQPQHF; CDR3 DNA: TGTGCCAGCAGGCCAGGGGGCTTTCAGGATCAGCCCCAGCATTTT
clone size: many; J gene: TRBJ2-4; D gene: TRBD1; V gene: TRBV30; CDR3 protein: CAGVGTGVSNIQYF; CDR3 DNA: TGTGCCGGAGTCGGGACAGGGGTTTCTAACATTCAGTACTTC
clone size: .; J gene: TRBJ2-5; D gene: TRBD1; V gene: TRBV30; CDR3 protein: CAWSQGQGTRETQYF; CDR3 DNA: TGTGCCTGGAGTCAAGGACAGGGAACGAGGGAGACCCAGTACTTC
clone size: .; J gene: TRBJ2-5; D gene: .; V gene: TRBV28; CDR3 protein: CASSLQAGILGRETQYF; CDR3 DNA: TGTGCCAGCAGTTTACAGGCCGGGATCCTCGGTCGGGAGACCCAGTACTTC
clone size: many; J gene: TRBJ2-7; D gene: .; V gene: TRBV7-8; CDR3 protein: CASSPQPDTYEQYF; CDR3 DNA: TGTGCCAGCAGCCCTCAGCCAGACACCTACGAGCAGTACTTC
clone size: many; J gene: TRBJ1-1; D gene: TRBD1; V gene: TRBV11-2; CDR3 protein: CASSLVWDRENTEAFF; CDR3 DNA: TGTGCCAGCAGCTTAGTCTGGGACAGAGAGAACACTGAAGCTTTCTTT